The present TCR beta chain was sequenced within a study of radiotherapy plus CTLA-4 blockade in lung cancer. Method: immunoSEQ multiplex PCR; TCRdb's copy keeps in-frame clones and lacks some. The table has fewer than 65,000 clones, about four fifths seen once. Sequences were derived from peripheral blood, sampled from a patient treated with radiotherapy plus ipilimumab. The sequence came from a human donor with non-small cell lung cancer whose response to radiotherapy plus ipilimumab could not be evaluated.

The CDR3 nucleotides read TGCGCCAGCAGCTTGGCGGCGGGCCCCGGGGCCAACGTCCTGACTTTC. It specifies CASSLAAGPGANVLTF. The J gene is TRBJ2-6, the V gene TRBV5-1, with D possibly TRBD2 on 5 matching bases. The CDR3 runs 16 residues. V was trimmed by 0 bases and J by 4 bases, leaving 11 bases between them. CDR1 and CDR2 from the germline V gene are SGHRS and YFSETQ.